This is a list of T cell receptor beta chains from one sample in a study of radiotherapy plus CTLA-4 blockade in lung cancer. Libraries were prepared by immunoSEQ multiplex PCR; TCRdb keeps only in-frame clonotypes and omits some of them. The table records 95,000 to 150,000 clones, 85% to 90% of them present only once. Sequenced here: peripheral blood, sampled from a patient treated with radiotherapy plus ipilimumab. These receptors all stem from a human donor with non-small cell lung cancer that progressed on radiotherapy plus ipilimumab. CDR3s include the opening cysteine and the closing phenylalanine or tryptophan. D genes are given only for firm matches. Clone size is given for some rows only: seen once, a few or many times, or a class if the clone is expanded.

>TRBJ2-3|once|TRBV19|TRBD2
CASMRGRLAGGPSTDTQYF
>TRBJ2-7|-|TRBV19|TRBD1
CASKVTGASGEQYF
>TRBJ2-5|-|TRBV4-1|-
CASSLRVHETQYF
>TRBJ2-5|-|TRBV12-5|-
CASGSQGRRETQYF
>TRBJ2-1|-|TRBV5-1|TRBD2
CASSLIAGGFNEQFF
>TRBJ2-3|-|TRBV19|-
CASSWRGTDTQYF
>TRBJ2-5|-|TRBV7-9|TRBD1
CASSLVATGGQETQYF
>TRBJ2-4|-|TRBV7-2|-
CASTIRGGRGIGNIQYF
>TRBJ2-7|-|TRBV30|-
CAWRGRRPYEQYF
>TRBJ1-1|few|TRBV14|-
CASSQGDEAFF
>TRBJ2-2|-|TRBV11-2|TRBD2
CASRGLAGAGTGELFF
>TRBJ2-7|-|TRBV7-9|TRBD2
CASSAPSGRAPFSYEQYF
>TRBJ2-1|-|TRBV25-1|-
CASSDYSEQFF
>TRBJ2-3|-|TRBV4-1|TRBD2
CASSQDGAGTYTDTQYF
>TRBJ2-1|once|TRBV25-1|-
CASSSDIKEQFF
>TRBJ2-1|-|TRBV25-1|TRBD2
CASERGASGYNEQFF
>TRBJ1-4|-|TRBV6-5|-
CASRNTPVPGEKLFF
>TRBJ1-4|-|TRBV27|-
CASRSTRTAEKLFF
>TRBJ1-1|-|TRBV19|-
CASSRENTEAFF
>TRBJ2-7|-|TRBV9|-
CASMQNSYEQYF
>TRBJ1-2|once|TRBV7-3|-
CASSFVGLYGYTF
>TRBJ1-1|-|TRBV2|-
CASSEYAGTEAFF
>TRBJ1-2|once|TRBV6-5|-
CASSGHRDINGYTF
>TRBJ2-1|-|TRBV5-1|TRBD2
CASRSGTSNEQFF
>TRBJ2-7|-|TRBV9|-
CASSVAGAGSEQYF
>TRBJ2-1|-|TRBV11-3|-
CASSRGTRNEQFF
>TRBJ2-3|-|TRBV7-2|-
CASSLVTGYRTDTQYF
>TRBJ1-4|once|TRBV18|-
CASSPGQTEKLFF
>TRBJ2-7|once|TRBV2|TRBD1
CASNQDRVGYEQYF
>TRBJ2-1|-|TRBV19|-
CASSWAGEQFF
>TRBJ1-1|-|TRBV19|-
CASSQRGGNTEAFF
>TRBJ2-5|few|TRBV5-1|TRBD1
CASGGTGEETQYF
>TRBJ2-1|-|TRBV5-1|-
CASSSGDSYNEQFF
>TRBJ1-4|-|TRBV5-1|-
CASSLIPRNEKLFF
>TRBJ2-7|-|TRBV20-1|-
CSASPQPYF
>TRBJ1-3|-|TRBV19|TRBD1
CASSTTGTGVGNTIYF
>TRBJ1-2|-|TRBV6-6|TRBD1
CASSPGQFDYGYTF
>TRBJ2-7|-|TRBV10-3|TRBD2
CAISERIAGGYEQYF
>TRBJ1-2|few|TRBV14|-
CASSVAAYGYTF
>TRBJ1-2|few|TRBV7-9|TRBD1
CASVIAPGGYGYTF
>TRBJ2-7|-|TRBV6-5|-
CASSYSPTGPYEQYF
>TRBJ1-5|-|TRBV16|TRBD1
CASSPGQGRVSQHF
>-|-|TRBV12-5|TRBD1
CASGSKTIRDRAYEQYF
>TRBJ1-1|-|TRBV6-6|-
CASSRGEAFF
>TRBJ2-2|-|TRBV9|-
CASSVSGNTGELFF
>TRBJ1-1|-|TRBV28|-
CASNRVKGTEAFF
>TRBJ2-1|-|TRBV30|TRBD1
CAWSGTGQGYNEQFF
>TRBJ2-3|-|TRBV5-1|-
CASSLDPTAQYF
>TRBJ2-1|-|TRBV6-5|-
CASSYVGEQFF
>TRBJ2-5|-|TRBV6-5|-
CASSYRGRRETQYF
>TRBJ1-3|-|TRBV2|TRBD1
CASKTGNSGNTIYF
>TRBJ2-1|-|TRBV10-1|-
CASSESTAYNEQFF
>TRBJ1-5|-|TRBV27|TRBD1
CASSPSTGVVNQPQHF
>TRBJ2-2|-|TRBV7-9|-
CASRQWGLTNTGELFF
>TRBJ2-1|-|TRBV7-3|-
CASTPSSFGAEPPGHEQFF
>TRBJ1-1|-|TRBV18|-
CASSPLNTENTEAFF
>TRBJ2-1|-|TRBV7-2|TRBD1
CASSLAPRGFSGEQFF
>TRBJ2-1|-|TRBV7-3|-
CANSEGRTYNEQFF
>TRBJ2-7|few|TRBV6-5|-
CASSYQASEHYEQYF
>TRBJ2-4|-|TRBV7-9|-
CASTEAPAKNIQYF